This T cell receptor (beta chain) was found in a study of post-analysis software for immune sequencing data. Overall study context: Clinical courses comprised relapsing-remitting, secondary progressive and progressive-relapsing multiple sclerosis. Findings and caveats of the study: Normalized Chao1 diversity was significantly lower in multiple sclerosis patients than in controls. Strong same-batch co-clustering of samples appeared with F measure clustering. The study found TRBV5-6, TRBV5-1 and TRBV20-1 among roughly 5 TRBV segments more frequent in patients than controls.

cDNA libraries of TCR beta carried unique molecular identifiers. Using its own MiXCR run on the PCR reads, TCRdb lists one record per CDR3 protein. The profile shows 350,000 to 450,000 distinct CDR3 sequences, about a third of them singletons. Germline V gives CDR1 SGHTA, CDR2 FQGNSA. Trimming took 0 bases from V and 9 from J, leaving 18 bases between them. This CDR3 spans 16 amino acids. On this clonotype: Its antigen is still unknown.

The chain joins TRBV7-2 to TRBJ2-1; TRBD1 might be the D (5 bases). Sequenced: blood. The receptor comes from a girl under 18 with multiple sclerosis. The CDR3 spells CASSLAWTWEEIEQFF. The CDR3 nucleotides read TGTGCCAGCAGCTTAGCATGGACATGGGAAGAAATTGAGCAGTTCTTC.